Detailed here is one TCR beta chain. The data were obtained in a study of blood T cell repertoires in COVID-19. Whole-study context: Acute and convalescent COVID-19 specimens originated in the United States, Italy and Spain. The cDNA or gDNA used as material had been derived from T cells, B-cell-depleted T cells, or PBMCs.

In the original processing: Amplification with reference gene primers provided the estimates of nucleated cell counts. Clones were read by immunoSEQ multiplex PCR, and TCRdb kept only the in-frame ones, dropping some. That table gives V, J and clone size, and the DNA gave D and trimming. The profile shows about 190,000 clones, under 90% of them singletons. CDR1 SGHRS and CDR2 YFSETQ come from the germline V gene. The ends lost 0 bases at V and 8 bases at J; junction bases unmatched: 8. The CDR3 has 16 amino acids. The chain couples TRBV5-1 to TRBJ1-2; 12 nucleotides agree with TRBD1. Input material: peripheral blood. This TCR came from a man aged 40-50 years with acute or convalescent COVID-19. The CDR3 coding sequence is TGCGCCAGCAGCTTGGACGGGACAGGGGGCGGCGGGGGCTACACCTTC. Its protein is CASSLDGTGGGGGYTF.